Listed below are T cell receptor beta chains from one sample, sequenced in a study of cytomegalovirus exposure and HLA in healthy donors. The data were produced by immunoSEQ multiplex PCR, yet TCRdb's version contains in-frame clones alone and is incomplete. In the table there are fewer than 200,000 clones, 60% to 85% of which are singletons. The material sequenced was PBMCs. The receptor source for this set is a male donor in good health and CMV-seropositive. CDR3s include the opening cysteine and the closing phenylalanine or tryptophan. A D gene is named only where the DNA matches it firmly. Where a row states a size, it is once, few, many or the class of an expanded clone; other rows omit it.

len	d_gene	j_gene	v_gene	abundance	CDR3nt	CDR3aa
19	TRBD2	TRBJ2-1	TRBV19	-	TGTGCCAGTAGTGTAAGACTAGCGGGGGGCCCAAGCTCCTACAATGAGCAGTTCTTC	CASSVRLAGGPSSYNEQFF
16	-	TRBJ2-7	TRBV13	-	TGTGCCAGCAGCATTCCCGGTGCGGCAGTCTCCTACGAGCAGTACTTC	CASSIPGAAVSYEQYF
14	TRBD1	TRBJ2-2	TRBV10-3	-	TGTGCCATCAGTCGTACAGGGGAAACCGGGGAGCTGTTTTTT	CAISRTGETGELFF
14	TRBD1	TRBJ1-2	TRBV5-1	-	TGCGCCAGCAGCGTTAACAGGGGGGGGTATGGCTACACCTTC	CASSVNRGGYGYTF
15	TRBD1	TRBJ2-5	TRBV9	few	TGTGCCAGCAGCGTAGCTGGGACAGGACTGGGGGCCCAGTACTTC	CASSVAGTGLGAQYF
16	-	TRBJ2-1	TRBV7-2	once	TGTGCCAGCAGCTTAAATCTCCGAACTTACTACAATGAGCAGTTCTTC	CASSLNLRTYYNEQFF
15	TRBD2	TRBJ2-1	TRBV15	-	TGTGCCACCAGCAGATCCTTGCGGGGGGTCAATGAGCAGTTCTTC	CATSRSLRGVNEQFF
15	-	TRBJ1-4	TRBV27	-	TGTGCCAGCAGGTCCATCAGGACTACTAATGAAAAACTGTTTTTT	CASRSIRTTNEKLFF
14	-	TRBJ1-2	TRBV30	-	TGTGCCTGGAGTGCACAGGTTCCGGCTTGCGGCTACACCTTC	CAWSAQVPACGYTF
14	-	TRBJ1-5	TRBV19	-	TGTGCTGGAGCGGCTGTTTATAGCAATCAGCCCCAGCATTTT	CAGAAVYSNQPQHF
17	-	TRBJ2-3	TRBV5-1	once	TGCGCCAGCGTAAGATGGGCAGGGGTAATGAGCACAGATACGCAGTATTTT	CASVRWAGVMSTDTQYF
15	-	TRBJ1-6	TRBV18	-	TGTGCCAGCTCACCGTCAGGGAACGTTAATTCACCCCTCCACTTT	CASSPSGNVNSPLHF
15	-	TRBJ2-7	TRBV5-6	-	TGTGCCAGCAGCTTGTACGGGTTGCGGGGAGACGAGCAGTACTTC	CASSLYGLRGDEQYF
13	-	TRBJ2-7	TRBV2	few	TGTGCCAGCAGCCGGTTGGTAACTCACGAGCAGTACTTC	CASSRLVTHEQYF
14	-	TRBJ1-2	TRBV5-6	few	TGTGCCACCTCAATTAGGCGGCCCAACTATGGCTACACCTTC	CATSIRRPNYGYTF
14	TRBD2	TRBJ2-7	TRBV7-9	-	TGTGCCAGCAGTCTTACTAGCGGGGGCCACAGACAGTACTTC	CASSLTSGGHRQYF
15	-	TRBJ2-3	TRBV9	-	TGTGCCAGCAGCGTCGAAATGCTATCCACAGATACGCAGTATTTT	CASSVEMLSTDTQYF
14	-	TRBJ2-5	TRBV6-5	-	TGTGCCAGCAGTTACTCGGACAGAGTAGAGACCCAGTACTTC	CASSYSDRVETQYF
13	-	TRBJ1-1	TRBV7-9	-	TGTGCCAGTATGGAGGCTTTATCGACTGAAGCTTTCTTT	CASMEALSTEAFF
14	-	TRBJ2-7	TRBV5-8	-	TGTGCCAGCAGCTTGCCAGGGAACTCCTACGAGCAGTACTTC	CASSLPGNSYEQYF
15	-	TRBJ2-7	TRBV11-1	-	TGTGCCAGCAGCAAAACTCGAGGAGCTCCCTACGAGCAGTACTTC	CASSKTRGAPYEQYF
14	-	TRBJ2-2	TRBV27	once	TGTGCCAGCAGTTTATCAATTGAGGGCGGGGAGCTGTTTTTT	CASSLSIEGGELFF
15	TRBD2	TRBJ2-7	TRBV6-1	-	TGTGCCAGCAGTGTCTCCTGGGACTACTCCTACGAGCAGTACTTC	CASSVSWDYSYEQYF
14	-	TRBJ2-3	TRBV30	few	TGTGCCTGGGCTATAGGGGTGGACACAGATACGCAGTATTTT	CAWAIGVDTDTQYF
16	TRBD2	TRBJ2-7	TRBV2	-	TGTGCCAGCAGTTCCGGGGGGAGAGGGGTTTCCTACGAGCAGTACTTC	CASSSGGRGVSYEQYF
15	-	TRBJ1-2	TRBV6-1	-	TGTGCCAGCAGTCCCTACAGGAGAGTTAACTATGGCTACACCTTC	CASSPYRRVNYGYTF
16	TRBD2	TRBJ2-7	TRBV6-5	-	TGTGCCAGCAGTTACCCGACTAGCGGGGGCTCCTACGAGCAGTACTTC	CASSYPTSGGSYEQYF
15	-	TRBJ2-3	TRBV7-3	-	TGTGCCAGCAGCCCGAATGGGGGGGCCTCAGATACGCAGTATTTT	CASSPNGGASDTQYF
14	TRBD1	TRBJ1-4	TRBV7-2	-	TGTGCCAGCAGCCCTCGACAGGGGGCAGAAAAACTGTTTTTT	CASSPRQGAEKLFF
12	-	TRBJ1-5	TRBV11-2	-	TGTGCCTCAGGCCGTAGCAATCAGCCCCAGCATTTT	CASGRSNQPQHF
15	TRBD2	TRBJ2-1	TRBV5-6	-	TGTGCCAGCAGCTTGAGCTGGGGGGGGTACAATGAGCAGTTCTTC	CASSLSWGGYNEQFF
15	TRBD1	TRBJ2-7	TRBV7-8	once	TGTGCCAGCAGCTTAGGGACAGGGTTCAGATACGAGCAGTACTTC	CASSLGTGFRYEQYF
12	TRBD1	TRBJ1-2	TRBV10-2	-	TGCGCCGTGGACAGGGACTTCTATGGCTACACCTTC	CAVDRDFYGYTF
17	TRBD1	TRBJ1-2	TRBV4-1	-	TGCGCCAGCAGCCAAAACCGGGACAGAGCCAAGTACTATGGCTACACCTTC	CASSQNRDRAKYYGYTF
16	-	TRBJ2-1	TRBV7-9	once	TGTGCCAGCAGCCCTAAGTACGCAGGGCTGGACAATGAGCAGTTCTTC	CASSPKYAGLDNEQFF
12	-	TRBJ2-5	TRBV6-5	once	TGTGCCAGCAGCCCCGACCAAGAGACCCAGTACTTC	CASSPDQETQYF
14	TRBD1	TRBJ1-1	TRBV7-2	-	TGTGCCAGCAGCCTCCGGACAGGGGGGACTGAAGCTTTCTTT	CASSLRTGGTEAFF
17	TRBD2	TRBJ2-1	TRBV5-1	-	TGCGCCAGCAGCTTGGCGAGCGGGGGGCTATCCTACAATGAGCAGTTCTTC	CASSLASGGLSYNEQFF
16	-	TRBJ1-2	TRBV2	-	TGTGCCAGCAGTGAAGAGGGGCCAGGGATAGGCTATGGCTACACCTTC	CASSEEGPGIGYGYTF
13	-	TRBJ1-1	TRBV7-9	-	TGTGCCAGCAGCTTTGAAGGGGACACTGAAGCTTTCTTT	CASSFEGDTEAFF
17	TRBD1	TRBJ2-1	TRBV19	-	TGTGCCAGTAGCAAAGGTCCGGGACAGGGATCATACAATGAGCAGTTCTTC	CASSKGPGQGSYNEQFF
15	-	TRBJ2-1	TRBV7-9	-	TGTGCCAGCAGCTTAACAGGACAGACCCACAATGAGCAGTTCTTC	CASSLTGQTHNEQFF
15	TRBD1	TRBJ1-2	TRBV7-8	-	TGTGCCAGCAGTATTACAGGGGATCCTAACTATGGCTACACCTTC	CASSITGDPNYGYTF
14	TRBD1	TRBJ1-6	TRBV4-3	-	TGCGCCAGCAGCCCAGGGGGTTTTAATTCACCCCTCCACTTT	CASSPGGFNSPLHF
14	-	TRBJ2-3	TRBV10-2	-	TGCGCCAGCAGGCTGGGGCCTAGCACAGATACGCAGTATTTT	CASRLGPSTDTQYF
17	-	TRBJ2-7	TRBV5-1	-	TGCGCCAGCAGCTTGGAGGTCTCGCTCCAGGTCAGCTACGAGCAGTACTTC	CASSLEVSLQVSYEQYF
15	TRBD1	TRBJ1-1	TRBV4-1	-	TGCGCCAGCAGCCAAGTACAGGGGGCGCACACTGAAGCTTTCTTT	CASSQVQGAHTEAFF
14	TRBD1	TRBJ1-2	TRBV9	once	TGTGCCAGCAGCGAGGGGACAGCGAACTATGGCTACACCTTC	CASSEGTANYGYTF
16	-	TRBJ2-2	TRBV10-1	-	TGCGCCAGCAGTGAGAGACATCCCGCGAACACCGGGGAGCTGTTTTTT	CASSERHPANTGELFF
15	-	TRBJ1-1	TRBV7-9	-	TGTGCCAGCAGCTTAGCGTTTAGGGGTCTAACTGAAGCTTTCTTT	CASSLAFRGLTEAFF
15	-	TRBJ2-7	TRBV7-9	-	TGTGCCAGCACCCCCAGTGGTGCCATACCCTACGAGCAGTACTTC	CASTPSGAIPYEQYF
13	-	TRBJ2-7	TRBV7-2	once	TGTGCCAGCAGCTTAGCTTCGGTTTACGAGCAGTACTTC	CASSLASVYEQYF
16	-	TRBJ2-1	TRBV4-1	-	TGCGCCAGCAGCCAATTGGACATGATGTCCTACAATGAGCAGTTCTTC	CASSQLDMMSYNEQFF
15	TRBD1	TRBJ2-4	TRBV19	once	TGTGCCAGTAGGCTCCGGGACAGGGTTTTTTACATTCAGTACTTC	CASRLRDRVFYIQYF
14	-	TRBJ1-1	TRBV6-1	-	TGTGCCAGCAGGGACGGACAGATGAACACTGAAGCTTTCTTT	CASRDGQMNTEAFF